These 5 T cell receptor beta chains came from one sample sequenced in a study of T cell responses to AZD1222 COVID-19 vaccine (dated by TCRdb to the early 2020s). Explained via the paper, the time point label denotes: about 28 days (+/-7) after the second vaccine dose. The protocol used for the library was the immunoSEQ multiplex PCR assay. The table comes from immuneACCESS by way of TCRdb, which keeps in-frame sequences with V and J called. Part of the clones is missing from these tables; in studies checked, under half for an unresolved V gene and the rest for unknown reasons. This sample lists 180,000 or so clones; around nine tenths were detected once. The biggest ten clones account for 26% of the sample. The specimen was peripheral blood, collected 28 days after the second AZD1222 dose. These receptors were taken from an adult who received the AZD1222 COVID-19 vaccine.

The chain has TRBV6-1 and TRBJ2-7; the D is unclear. The CDR3 has 14 residues. The V end was cut by 2 bases, the J end by 3 bases, with 11 bases between. Germline V gene sequence: CDR1 MNHNS, CDR2 SASEGT. The CDR3 coding sequence is TGTGCCAGCAGTGAAATGGCAGGTAACTACGAGCAGTACTTC. Amino acid sequence: CASSEMAGNYEQYF.

The chain links TRBV5-1 to TRBJ2-2; D assignment may be TRBD1 or TRBD2 (5 bases each). Germline assignment: CDR1 SGHRS and CDR2 YFSETQ. V was trimmed by 5 bases and J by 6 bases, leaving 17 bases between them. The CDR3 is 15 residues long. CDR3 DNA: TGCGCCAGCAGATACGGGACCTCGAGCGCCGGGGAGCTGTTTTTT. It yields the protein CASRYGTSSAGELFF.

This clone showed up just a few times. The chain uses TRBV7-8 and TRBJ1-2; D gene ambiguous. Trimming stripped 5 bases from V and 0 bases from J, with 13 bases between. The CDR3 contains 15 residues. The germline V gene encodes CDR1 SGHVS and CDR2 FQNEAQ. The CDR3 nucleotides read TGTGCCAGCAGCCCATCCGGGAACACTAACTATGGCTACACCTTC. It yields the protein CASSPSGNTNYGYTF.

On this clone: Compared with germline, one end of the junction differs, possibly owing to a read error. J is TRBJ2-7 and V is TRBV9; 11 bases are a match to TRBD2. Germline-derived CDR1 and CDR2 are SGDLS and YYNGEE. The CDR3 contains 20 residues. Here the CDR3 reads CASSVGGGTSGGTRGYAQYF. The CDR3 nucleotides are TGTGCCAGCAGCGTAGGGGGAGGAACTAGCGGGGGTACCCGCGGGTACGCGCAGTACTTC.

The chain carries TRBV27 and TRBJ2-1, with 11 bases matching TRBD2. V gave up 4 bases and J gave up 4 bases; unmatched junction bases: 6. This CDR3 is built from 16 residues. Germline assignment: CDR1 MNHEY and CDR2 SMNVEV (reference sequence). The CDR3 nucleotides are TGTGCCAGCAGTTCACCGGGACTAGCGGATTACAATGAGCAGTTCTTC. Protein: CASSSPGLADYNEQFF.